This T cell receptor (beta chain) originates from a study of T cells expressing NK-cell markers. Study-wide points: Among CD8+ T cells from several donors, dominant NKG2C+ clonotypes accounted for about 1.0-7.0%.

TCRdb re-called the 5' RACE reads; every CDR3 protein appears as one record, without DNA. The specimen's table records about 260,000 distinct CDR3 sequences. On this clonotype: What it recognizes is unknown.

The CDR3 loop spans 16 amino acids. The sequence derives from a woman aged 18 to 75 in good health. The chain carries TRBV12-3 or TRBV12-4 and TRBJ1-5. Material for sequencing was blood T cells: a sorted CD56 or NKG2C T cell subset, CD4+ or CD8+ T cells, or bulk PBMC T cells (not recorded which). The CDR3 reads CASSQQSGQHNQPQHF.